One sample yielded the 10 T cell receptor beta chains listed below, sequenced in a study of Ad26.COV2.S vaccination and SARS-CoV-2 variants (dated by TCRdb to the early 2020s). Libraries were built with the immunoSEQ multiplex PCR assay. TCRdb holds this immuneACCESS table with in-frame rearrangements only. Some clones are missing; in checked studies, unresolved V genes explain under half, and the rest has no known cause. This sample gives around 340,000 clones in total; around 89% of them show up just once. The ten largest clones take up about 4.6% of the sample. Interpreted using the paper, the treatment or condition label stands for: about 20 received Ad26.COV2.S at low or high dose, single or two shots; about 5 received placebo; per-sample allocation not given. Repertoires of vaccine and placebo recipients were sequenced from samples collected on day 63 after the first injection. The material sequenced was peripheral blood, taken in a trial of Ad26.COV2.S vaccine versus placebo. The receptor set was obtained from a person aged 18-65 years who received the Ad26.COV2.S COVID-19 vaccine or a placebo.

The chain recombines TRBV6-1 with TRBJ1-1, with no clear D. The V and J ends lost 2 bases and 8 bases respectively, with 12 bases between them. Germline V CDR1 and CDR2: MNHNS, SASEGT. This CDR3 comprises 13 residues. In DNA, the CDR3 is TGTGCCAGCAGTGAACCCTGGGTTGGGGAAGCTTTCTTT. It yields the protein CASSEPWVGEAFF.

The chain links TRBV28 to TRBJ2-3; 12 bases are shared with TRBD2. This CDR3 has 18 amino acids. The ends lost 10 bases at V and 2 bases at J; junction bases unmatched: 16. The germline V gene encodes CDR1 MDHEN and CDR2 SYDVKM. The chain's CDR3 is CATIPGTSGLGATDTQYF. In DNA, the CDR3 is TGTGCCACCATTCCCGGGACTAGCGGGCTTGGGGCCACAGATACGCAGTATTTT.

The V gene is TRBV7-6, the J gene TRBJ2-5, with D hard to call. The CDR3 length is 13 residues. The germline V and J ends were trimmed by 2 bases and 1 base, with 5 bases remaining between them. Germline CDR1 SGHVS, CDR2 FNYEAQ. CDR3 residues: CASSLNIQETQYF. The CDR3 DNA reads as TGTGCCAGCAGCTTAAACATCCAAGAGACCCAGTACTTC. The full variable domain, rest sourced from reference TRBV7-6 and TRBJ2-5, is GAGVSQSPRYKVTKRGQDVALRCDPISGHVSLYWYRQALGQGPEFLTYFNYEAQQDKSGLPNDRFSAERPEGSISTLTIQRTEQRDSAMYRCASSLNIQETQYFGPGTRLLVL.

The DNA of the CDR3 is TGTGCCAGCAGCCCGGCCGGGACGGCGGGCTCCTACGAGCAGTACTTC. It translates to CASSPAGTAGSYEQYF. This sequence joins TRBV7-6 and TRBJ2-7; either TRBD1 or TRBD2 may fit D (5 bases each). The germline V and J ends were trimmed by 5 bases and 0 bases, with 17 bases remaining between them. CDR3 length equals 16 residues. In germline, CDR1 is SGHVS, CDR2 FNYEAQ.

The gene calls are TRBV7-9 and TRBJ2-3; D is uncertain. Germline CDR1 is SEHNR and CDR2 is FQNEAQ (reference sequence). The CDR3 contains 14 residues. Trimming removed 1 base from V and 5 bases from J, with 10 bases in between. The CDR3 sequence: CASSLVPNQDTQYF. The CDR3 coding sequence is TGTGCCAGCAGCTTAGTGCCCAACCAAGATACGCAGTATTTT.

V gene TRBV7-9 combines with J gene TRBJ2-1, with 13 bases lining up with TRBD2. The CDR3 contains 16 residues. Germline trimming cut 5 bases from V and 4 bases from J; bases unmatched to any gene: 5. Germline V gene data show CDR1 as SEHNR and CDR2 as FQNEAQ (reference sequence). The CDR3 spells CASSQQTSGGYNEQFF. For the CDR3, the DNA is TGTGCCAGCAGCCAACAGACTAGCGGGGGGTACAATGAGCAGTTCTTC.

The rearrangement uses TRBV3-1 (or the pseudogene TRBV3-2) and TRBJ2-1; the match to TRBD2 covers 9 bases. This CDR3 has 14 residues. The germline gives CDR1 LGHDT, CDR2 YNNKEL (reference sequence). The V segment lost 4 bases and the J segment 8 bases; nucleotides outside the gene matches: 6. CDR3 sequence (DNA): TGTGCCAGCAGCCTTGATAGCGGGAGCTATGAGCAGTTCTTC. Protein product: CASSLDSGSYEQFF.

This sequence joins TRBV5-6 and TRBJ2-7; a possible D gene is TRBD2 (5 bases). The germline gives CDR1 SGHDT, CDR2 YYEEEE. The length of the CDR3 is 15 residues. Between the trimmed V and J ends, which lost 1 base and 1 base, there was a span of 12 bases. The CDR3 region is CASSLRGDSSYEQYF. The CDR3 nucleotides read TGTGCCAGCAGCTTGCGGGGTGATAGTTCCTACGAGCAGTACTTC. Based on the CDR3 plus reference TRBV5-6 and TRBJ2-7, the full variable domain is DAGVTQSPTHLIKTRGQQVTLRCSPKSGHDTVSWYQQALGQGPQFIFQYYEEEERQRGNFPDRFSGHQFPNYSSELNVNALLLGDSALYLCASSLRGDSSYEQYFGPGTRLTVT.

V is TRBV14 and J is TRBJ2-3; D is possibly TRBD2 (7 bases). V lost 0 bases to trimming and J lost 2 bases, with 12 bases between them. This CDR3 is 16 amino acids long. The V gene's germline CDR1 is SGHDN and CDR2 FVKESK. DNA for the CDR3: TGTGCCAGCAGCCAAGATACGGGGGGCCACACAGATACGCAGTATTTT. As protein: CASSQDTGGHTDTQYF.

The chain joins TRBV7-2 to TRBJ1-2, with 8 nucleotides matching TRBD1. V was pared by 3 bases and J by 6 bases, with 6 bases of the junction left unmatched. The CDR3 loop spans 14 amino acids. CDR1 is SGHTA, CDR2 FQGNSA, per germline. In nucleotides, the CDR3 is TGTGCCAGCAGCTTGATAAGGACAGGGCATGGCTACACCTTC. Translation gives CASSLIRTGHGYTF.